This record concerns one T cell receptor (beta chain) sequence. What it recognizes is unknown. These data originate in a study of response to subunit inactivated influenza vaccine. TCRdb processed the RT-PCR reads anew with MiXCR; each CDR3 protein has one entry. The sample records more than 700,000 distinct CDR3 sequences, approximately 22% being singletons. Study-wide results and limits: The study's authors posited that every seasonal influenza vaccination enlists few new T cells.

The CDR3 contains 15 residues. Trimming left V 0 bases short and J 7 bases short, with 15 bases between. In germline, CDR1 is MNHEY, CDR2 SVGAGI. The sequencing used PBMCs from blood, collected about 5 days after vaccination. The receptor was derived from a man over 45 who received an inactivated influenza vaccine. The chain links TRBV6-5 to TRBJ1-1; maybe TRBD1 (5 bases). The DNA of the CDR3 is TGTGCCAGCAGTTACTCGCCAGGACATCAAAGTGAAGCTTTCTTT. Protein sequence: CASSYSPGHQSEAFF.